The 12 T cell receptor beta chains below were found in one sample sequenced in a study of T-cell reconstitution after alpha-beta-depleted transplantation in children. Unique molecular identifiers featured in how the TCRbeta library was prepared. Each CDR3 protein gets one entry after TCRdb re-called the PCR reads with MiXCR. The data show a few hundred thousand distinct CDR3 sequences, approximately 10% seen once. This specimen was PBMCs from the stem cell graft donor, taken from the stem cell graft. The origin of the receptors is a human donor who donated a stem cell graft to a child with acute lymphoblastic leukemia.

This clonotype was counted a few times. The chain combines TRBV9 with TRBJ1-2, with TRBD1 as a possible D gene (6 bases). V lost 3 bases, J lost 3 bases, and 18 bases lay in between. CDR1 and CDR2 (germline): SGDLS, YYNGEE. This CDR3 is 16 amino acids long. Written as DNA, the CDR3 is TGTGCCAGCAGCGCCCGACCCGGGACAAGCGACTATGGCTACACCTTC. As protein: CASSARPGTSDYGYTF.

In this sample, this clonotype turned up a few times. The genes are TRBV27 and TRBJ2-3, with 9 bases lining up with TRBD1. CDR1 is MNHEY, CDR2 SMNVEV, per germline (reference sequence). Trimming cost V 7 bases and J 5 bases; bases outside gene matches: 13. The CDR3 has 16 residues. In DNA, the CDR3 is TGTGCCAGCATCGCAGGACAGGGGATTAGTTTAGATACGCAGTATTTT. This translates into CASIAGQGISLDTQYF.

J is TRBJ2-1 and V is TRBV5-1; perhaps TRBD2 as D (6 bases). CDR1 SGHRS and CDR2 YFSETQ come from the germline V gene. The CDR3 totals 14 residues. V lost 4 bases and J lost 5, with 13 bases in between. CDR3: CASSAISGDNEQFF. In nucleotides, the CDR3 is TGCGCCAGCAGCGCGATTAGCGGAGACAATGAGCAGTTCTTC.

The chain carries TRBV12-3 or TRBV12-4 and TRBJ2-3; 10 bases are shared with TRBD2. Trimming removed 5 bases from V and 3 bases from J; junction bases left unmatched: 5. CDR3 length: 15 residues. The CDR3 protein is CASSRGLAITDTQYF. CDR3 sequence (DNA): TGTGCCAGCAGTCGGGGACTAGCGATAACAGATACGCAGTATTTT.

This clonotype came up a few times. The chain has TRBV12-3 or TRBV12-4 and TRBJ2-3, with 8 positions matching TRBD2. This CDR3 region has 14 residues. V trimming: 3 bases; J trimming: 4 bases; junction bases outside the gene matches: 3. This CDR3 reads CASSFRTSPDTQYF. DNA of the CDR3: TGTGCCAGCAGTTTCCGGACTAGCCCAGATACGCAGTATTTT.

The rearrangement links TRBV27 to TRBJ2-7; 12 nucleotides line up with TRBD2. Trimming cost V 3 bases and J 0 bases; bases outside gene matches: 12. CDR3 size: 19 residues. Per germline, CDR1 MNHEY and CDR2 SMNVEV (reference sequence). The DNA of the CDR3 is TGTGCCAGCAGTTTCATCGGGACTAGCGGGTCGGCGAGCTCCTACGAGCAGTACTTC. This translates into CASSFIGTSGSASSYEQYF.

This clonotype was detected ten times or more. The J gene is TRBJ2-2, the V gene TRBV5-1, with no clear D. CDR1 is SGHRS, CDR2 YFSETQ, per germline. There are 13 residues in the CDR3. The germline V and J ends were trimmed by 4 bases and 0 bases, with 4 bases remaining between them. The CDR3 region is CASSRANTGELFF. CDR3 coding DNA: TGCGCCAGCAGCAGGGCGAACACCGGGGAGCTGTTTTTT.

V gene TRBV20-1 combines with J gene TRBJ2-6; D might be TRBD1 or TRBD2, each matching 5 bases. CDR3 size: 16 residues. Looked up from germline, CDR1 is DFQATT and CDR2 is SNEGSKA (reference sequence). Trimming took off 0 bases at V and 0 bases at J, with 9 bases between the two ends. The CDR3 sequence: CSARDTGTSGANVLTF. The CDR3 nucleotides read TGCAGTGCTAGAGATACGGGGACCTCTGGGGCCAACGTCCTGACTTTC.

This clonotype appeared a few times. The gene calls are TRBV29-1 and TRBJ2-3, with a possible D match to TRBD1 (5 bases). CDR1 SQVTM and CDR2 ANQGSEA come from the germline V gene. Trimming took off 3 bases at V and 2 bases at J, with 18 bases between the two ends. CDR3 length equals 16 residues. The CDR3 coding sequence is TGCAGCGTTGACTTAAAGGAAGACAGAATCACAGATACGCAGTATTTT. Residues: CSVDLKEDRITDTQYF.

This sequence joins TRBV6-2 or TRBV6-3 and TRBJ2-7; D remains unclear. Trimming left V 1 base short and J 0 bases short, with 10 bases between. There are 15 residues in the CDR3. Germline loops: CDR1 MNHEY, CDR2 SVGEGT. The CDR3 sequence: CASSYFAGISYEQYF. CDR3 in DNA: TGTGCCAGCAGTTACTTCGCAGGTATCTCCTACGAGCAGTACTTC.

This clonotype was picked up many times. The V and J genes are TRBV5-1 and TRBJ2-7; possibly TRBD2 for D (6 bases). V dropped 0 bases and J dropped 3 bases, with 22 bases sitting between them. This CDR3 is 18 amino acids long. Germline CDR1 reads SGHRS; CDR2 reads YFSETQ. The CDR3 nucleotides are TGCGCCAGCAGCTTGGATCCATGGGCCTTCCGGGAGATCTACGAGCAGTACTTC. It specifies CASSLDPWAFREIYEQYF.

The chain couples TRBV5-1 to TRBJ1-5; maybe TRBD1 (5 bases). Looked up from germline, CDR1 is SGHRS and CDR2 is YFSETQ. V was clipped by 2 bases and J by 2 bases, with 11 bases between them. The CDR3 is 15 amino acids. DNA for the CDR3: TGCGCCAGCAGCTTAGGGGAAGGAGGCAATCAGCCCCAGCATTTT. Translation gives CASSLGEGGNQPQHF.